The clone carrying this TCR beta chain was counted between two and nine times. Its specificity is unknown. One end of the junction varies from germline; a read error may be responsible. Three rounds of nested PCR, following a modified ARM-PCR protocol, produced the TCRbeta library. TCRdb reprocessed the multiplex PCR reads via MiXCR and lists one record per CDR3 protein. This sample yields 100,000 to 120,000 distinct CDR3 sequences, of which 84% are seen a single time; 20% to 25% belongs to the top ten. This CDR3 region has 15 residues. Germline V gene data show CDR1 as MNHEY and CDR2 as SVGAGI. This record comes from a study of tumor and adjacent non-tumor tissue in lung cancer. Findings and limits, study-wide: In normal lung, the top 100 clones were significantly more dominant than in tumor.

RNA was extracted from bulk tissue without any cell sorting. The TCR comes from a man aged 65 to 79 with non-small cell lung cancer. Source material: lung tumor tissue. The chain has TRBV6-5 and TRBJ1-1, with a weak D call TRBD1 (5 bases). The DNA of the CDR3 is TGTGCCAGCAGTCGTCCAGGTTTGATAGGGACTGAAGCTTTCTTC. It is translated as CASSRPGLIGTEAFF.